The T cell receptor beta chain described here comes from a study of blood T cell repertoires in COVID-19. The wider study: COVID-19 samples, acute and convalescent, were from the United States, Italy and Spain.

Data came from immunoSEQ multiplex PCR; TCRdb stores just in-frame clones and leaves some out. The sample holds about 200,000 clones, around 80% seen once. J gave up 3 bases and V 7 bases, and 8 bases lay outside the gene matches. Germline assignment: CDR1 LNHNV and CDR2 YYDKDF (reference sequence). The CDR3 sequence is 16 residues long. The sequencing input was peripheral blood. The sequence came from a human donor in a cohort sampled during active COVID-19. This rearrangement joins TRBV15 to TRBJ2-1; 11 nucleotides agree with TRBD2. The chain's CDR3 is CATKEGGTSGYNEQFF. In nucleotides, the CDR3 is TGTGCCACCAAGGAGGGAGGGACTAGCGGCTACAATGAGCAGTTCTTC. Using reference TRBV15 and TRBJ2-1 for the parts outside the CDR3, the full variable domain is DAMVIQNPRYQVTQFGKPVTLSCSQTLNHNVMYWYQQKSSQAPKLLFHYYDKDFNNEADTPDNFQSRRPNTSFCFLDIRSPGLGDTAMYLCATKEGGTSGYNEQFFGPGTRLTVL.